Listed below are T cell receptor beta chains from one sample, sequenced in a study of cytomegalovirus exposure and HLA in healthy donors. This table comes from immunoSEQ multiplex PCR, and its TCRdb copy is limited to in-frame clones, with some not included. The data show hundreds of thousands of clones, roughly 87% seen once. Sequencing input: PBMCs. The receptors shown here come from a man between 18 and 29 years old in good health and CMV-seropositive. CDR3s include the opening cysteine and the closing phenylalanine or tryptophan. The D gene is left open where the match is weak. Clone sizes are given selectively: once, few, many, or a class where the clone is expanded.

clone size: -
D gene: TRBD1
J gene: TRBJ2-7
CDR3 length: 13
V gene: TRBV30
CDR3 protein: CAWKGRTGVEQYF
CDR3 DNA: TGTGCCTGGAAGGGACGGACAGGGGTCGAGCAGTACTTC

clone size: few
D gene: -
J gene: TRBJ2-7
CDR3 length: 13
V gene: TRBV7-8
CDR3 protein: CASSLAQVHEQYF
CDR3 DNA: TGTGCCAGCAGCTTAGCTCAGGTCCACGAGCAGTACTTC

clone size: -
D gene: -
J gene: TRBJ1-5
CDR3 length: 13
V gene: TRBV18
CDR3 protein: CASSPGVNQPQHF
CDR3 DNA: TGTGCCAGCTCACCTGGGGTCAATCAGCCCCAGCATTTT

clone size: -
D gene: -
J gene: TRBJ1-1
CDR3 length: 13
V gene: TRBV2
CDR3 protein: CASRGSASTEAFF
CDR3 DNA: TGTGCCAGCAGGGGATCGGCCAGTACTGAAGCTTTCTTT

clone size: -
D gene: TRBD2
J gene: TRBJ2-7
CDR3 length: 16
V gene: TRBV5-4
CDR3 protein: CASSFRLAGGIDEQYF
CDR3 DNA: TGTGCCAGCAGCTTTAGGCTAGCGGGAGGGATTGACGAGCAGTACTTC

clone size: -
D gene: TRBD2
J gene: TRBJ2-3
CDR3 length: 15
V gene: TRBV2
CDR3 protein: CAGRGPQFGTDTQYF
CDR3 DNA: TGTGCCGGGAGGGGACCTCAGTTTGGCACAGATACGCAGTATTTT

clone size: -
D gene: TRBD1
J gene: TRBJ1-3
CDR3 length: 15
V gene: TRBV5-4
CDR3 protein: CASSYDQGAGNTIYF
CDR3 DNA: TGTGCCAGCAGTTACGACCAGGGGGCTGGAAACACCATATATTTT

clone size: -
D gene: TRBD2
J gene: TRBJ2-1
CDR3 length: 14
V gene: TRBV6-1
CDR3 protein: CASNGLAGDNEQFF
CDR3 DNA: TGTGCCAGCAACGGACTAGCGGGAGACAATGAGCAGTTCTTC

clone size: many
D gene: -
J gene: TRBJ2-1
CDR3 length: 13
V gene: TRBV11-3
CDR3 protein: CASSFSGRGEQFF
CDR3 DNA: TGTGCCAGCAGCTTCTCTGGTCGTGGCGAGCAGTTCTTC

clone size: -
D gene: -
J gene: TRBJ1-3
CDR3 length: 12
V gene: TRBV29-1
CDR3 protein: CSVWTGGNTIYF
CDR3 DNA: TGCAGCGTTTGGACTGGTGGAAACACCATATATTTT

clone size: once
D gene: -
J gene: TRBJ1-1
CDR3 length: 12
V gene: TRBV7-9
CDR3 protein: CASSPPSFEAFF
CDR3 DNA: TGTGCCAGCAGCCCCCCGAGTTTCGAAGCTTTCTTT

clone size: -
D gene: -
J gene: TRBJ1-3
CDR3 length: 14
V gene: TRBV29-1
CDR3 protein: CSAQKGSSGNTIYF
CDR3 DNA: TGCAGCGCGCAGAAGGGGAGCTCTGGAAACACCATATATTTT

clone size: few
D gene: -
J gene: TRBJ2-4
CDR3 length: 12
V gene: TRBV11-2
CDR3 protein: CASSLDTSNEYF
CDR3 DNA: TGTGCCAGCAGCTTAGATACTAGCAACGAGTACTTC

clone size: -
D gene: -
J gene: TRBJ2-3
CDR3 length: 15
V gene: TRBV2
CDR3 protein: CASREMRVGADTQYF
CDR3 DNA: TGTGCCAGCAGAGAAATGAGGGTAGGAGCAGATACGCAGTATTTT

clone size: -
D gene: -
J gene: TRBJ2-3
CDR3 length: 15
V gene: TRBV30
CDR3 protein: CAWSQTGTGGATQYF
CDR3 DNA: TGTGCCTGGAGTCAGACCGGGACTGGGGGAGCTACGCAGTATTTT

clone size: once
D gene: -
J gene: TRBJ1-2
CDR3 length: 13
V gene: TRBV7-8
CDR3 protein: CASSPLNGYGYTF
CDR3 DNA: TGTGCCAGCAGCCCCTTAAACGGGTATGGCTACACCTTC

clone size: -
D gene: TRBD1
J gene: TRBJ1-1
CDR3 length: 13
V gene: TRBV29-1
CDR3 protein: CSAWTGRNTEAFF
CDR3 DNA: TGCAGCGCCTGGACAGGGAGGAACACTGAAGCTTTCTTT

clone size: -
D gene: -
J gene: TRBJ2-2
CDR3 length: 14
V gene: TRBV5-1
CDR3 protein: CASSLSGDTGELFF
CDR3 DNA: TGCGCCAGCAGCCTATCAGGGGACACCGGGGAGCTGTTTTTT

clone size: -
D gene: TRBD2
J gene: TRBJ2-1
CDR3 length: 15
V gene: TRBV7-2
CDR3 protein: CASSPIAGVDNEQFF
CDR3 DNA: TGTGCCAGCAGCCCCATAGCGGGAGTCGACAATGAGCAGTTCTTC

clone size: once
D gene: TRBD2
J gene: TRBJ2-3
CDR3 length: 14
V gene: TRBV7-3
CDR3 protein: CASSLSLAADTQYF
CDR3 DNA: TGTGCCAGCAGCTTATCACTAGCGGCAGATACGCAGTATTTT

clone size: few
D gene: -
J gene: TRBJ1-2
CDR3 length: 12
V gene: TRBV7-9
CDR3 protein: CASSPTVSGYTF
CDR3 DNA: TGTGCCAGCAGCCCGACAGTCTCTGGCTACACCTTC

clone size: -
D gene: TRBD1
J gene: TRBJ1-5
CDR3 length: 13
V gene: TRBV10-3
CDR3 protein: CAISGTGGQPQHF
CDR3 DNA: TGTGCCATCAGTGGGACAGGAGGTCAGCCCCAGCATTTT

clone size: few
D gene: -
J gene: TRBJ1-4
CDR3 length: 13
V gene: TRBV5-1
CDR3 protein: CASSSANDEKLFF
CDR3 DNA: TGCGCCAGCAGCTCGGCAAACGATGAAAAACTGTTTTTT

clone size: once
D gene: -
J gene: TRBJ1-2
CDR3 length: 11
V gene: TRBV6-5
CDR3 protein: CATLDGYGYTF
CDR3 DNA: TGTGCCACTCTGGATGGCTATGGCTACACCTTC

clone size: -
D gene: TRBD2
J gene: TRBJ2-3
CDR3 length: 16
V gene: TRBV5-4
CDR3 protein: CASSLYSGRNSDTQYF
CDR3 DNA: TGTGCCAGCAGCTTGTATAGCGGGAGAAACTCAGATACGCAGTATTTT